Listed below are T cell receptor beta chains from one sample, sequenced in a study of blood T cell repertoires in COVID-19. Generated by immunoSEQ multiplex PCR, the TCRdb table keeps only in-frame clones and is missing some. Of fewer than 300,000 clones listed, around 90% are singletons. The specimen was PBMCs or T cells enriched from blood (not recorded which). Every receptor here comes from a woman under 40 who had recovered from COVID-19. CDR3s leave out the opening cysteine and the closing phenylalanine or tryptophan.

cdr3_aa	j_call	v_call
ASRGQGNTEAF	TRBJ1-1	TRBV5-1
ASSLSATDTQY	TRBJ2-3	TRBV27
ASSSGQNLYEQY	TRBJ2-7	TRBV7-9
ASSEAPQLAGGYEQY	TRBJ2-7	TRBV2
ASSQDSQGRSYNEQF	TRBJ2-1	TRBV3-1/TRBV3-2
ASSLLTSGSVDEQF	TRBJ2-1	TRBV7-9
ASSLSEDLSYNSPLH	TRBJ1-6	TRBV14
ASSLAISGNSYTGELF	TRBJ2-2	TRBV7-8
ASSLSTGGNQPQH	TRBJ1-5	TRBV28
ASSRTGNTEAF	TRBJ1-1	TRBV11-2
ASSDSNQPQH	TRBJ1-5	TRBV2
ASSTYRETQY	TRBJ2-5	TRBV7-6
ASSVDGRDTQY	TRBJ2-3	TRBV9
ASSQDLVGQFNQPQH	TRBJ1-5	TRBV3-1/TRBV3-2
ASSRGPAGGQETQY	TRBJ2-5	TRBV4-3
ASSLSPPSGRAGYEQY	TRBJ2-7	TRBV7-6
ASSPGGLNTEAF	TRBJ1-1	TRBV18
ASSLTTSATIHEQF	TRBJ2-1	TRBV7-2
ASKEDSNQPQH	TRBJ1-5	TRBV2
ASSIDSGRGRETQY	TRBJ2-5	TRBV19
ASSVGGGTDNEQF	TRBJ2-1	TRBV9
ASSLLGGLGQETQY	TRBJ2-5	TRBV5-6
ASSQEGAYGYT	TRBJ1-2	TRBV14
ASSGGHLQPQH	TRBJ1-5	TRBV19
ASSHGQPPDYGYT	TRBJ1-2	TRBV4-3
ASSQPGQGNTEAF	TRBJ1-1	TRBV4-3
ASTVTGGLEKLF	TRBJ1-4	TRBV7-9
ASSLAHYNEQF	TRBJ2-1	TRBV7-2
ASSFGLVSYNEQF	TRBJ2-1	TRBV11-3
ASSQDPGGLGKLF	TRBJ1-4	TRBV4-1
ASSGREGDIQY	TRBJ2-4	TRBV5-1
ASNRGTGVGDTQY	TRBJ2-3	TRBV19
ASSQRGGTVYSYEQY	TRBJ2-7	TRBV3-1/TRBV3-2
ASSHRQGKYGYT	TRBJ1-2	TRBV3-1/TRBV3-2
ASSLSFTGNYGYT	TRBJ1-2	TRBV28
ASRTGGVRTEAF	TRBJ1-1	TRBV28